This T cell receptor (beta chain) came from a study of CD4 T cells in relation to SARS-CoV-2 and coronaviruses. In the study overall: Controls used an HIV-1 Nef peptide pool or no peptide. Shared crossreactive spike epitopes were mapped to their HLA restriction. Findings and caveats of the study: No crossreactivity against non-spike viral proteins was tested here.

On this clone itself: Antigen: not known.

This table comes from immunoSEQ multiplex PCR, and its TCRdb copy is limited to in-frame clones, with some not included. The sample has about 29,000 clones; about 76% are singletons. The unexposed donors gave CD4+ T cells in 2011-2018, prior to COVID-19. After 10 to 11 days of culture, CD4+ T cells were isolated. Trimming removed 0 bases from V and 5 bases from J; junction bases left unmatched: 10. Germline assignment: CDR1 SGDLS and CDR2 YYNGEE. The CDR3 contains 18 residues. The material sequenced was CD4+ T cells from PBMCs, cultured in vitro. The chain employs TRBV9 and TRBJ2-2; 10 bases agree with TRBD2. The receptor was isolated from a human donor in good health. The DNA of the CDR3 is TGTGCCAGCAGCGTAGGGGCTAGCGGGGGTCAGAGGACCGGGGAGCTGTTTTTT. It encodes CASSVGASGGQRTGELFF.